Presented here are 12 T cell receptor beta chains from one specimen sequenced in a study of T cells after yellow fever vaccination. From the 5' RACE reads, TCRdb called clonotypes with MiXCR, one entry per CDR3 protein. The table lists about 360,000 distinct CDR3 sequences, about 6% of them singletons. The specimen comprised PBMCs, sampled 5 days after the yellow fever booster vaccination. These receptors were obtained from a man aged 25-45 years who received the YFV17D yellow fever vaccine.

This clonotype was observed many times. The conserved phenylalanine or tryptophan normally closing the CDR3 is absent here, so this likely arose from a read error. The DNA is left out, because the CDR3 cannot be placed on it with certainty; the CDR3 is given as TCRdb lists it. This chain joins TRBV4-3 and TRBJ2-3; the D call TRBD2 from the table was never checked on the DNA. Looked up from germline, CDR1 is LGHNA and CDR2 is YSLEER. Inclusive of both ends, the CDR3 amounts to 12 amino acids. The chain's CDR3 is CASSQGSGGNQG.

Details on this clonotype: It may be a read error: a sequence one base away is much more abundant. The gene calls are TRBV29-1 and TRBJ2-7; a possible D gene is TRBD2 (6 bases). Per germline, CDR1 SQVTM and CDR2 ANQGSEA. The V end lost 3 bases, the J end lost 3 bases, and 12 bases lay between the germline ends. The CDR3 length is 13 residues. The CDR3 here is CSVDGGTYYEQYF. The CDR3 DNA sequence: TGCAGCGTTGATGGAGGGACGTACTACGAGCAGTACTTC.

The table lists this clonotype with many counts. This chain joins TRBV30 and TRBJ2-3; a possible D gene is TRBD2 (5 bases). The germline V and J ends were trimmed by 0 bases and 2 bases, with 12 bases remaining between them. CDR3 length: 15 residues. CDR1 GTSNPN and CDR2 SVGIG come from the germline V gene (reference sequence). Here the CDR3 reads CAWSVGFSDTDTQYF. CDR3 DNA sequence: TGTGCCTGGAGTGTAGGGTTTAGCGACACAGATACGCAGTATTTT. Full variable domain (missing parts from reference TRBV30 and TRBJ2-3): SQTIHQWPATLVQPVGSPLSLECTVEGTSNPNLYWYRQAAGRGLQLLFYSVGIGQISSEVPQNLSASRPQDRQFILSSKKLLLSDSGFYLCAWSVGFSDTDTQYFGPGTRLTVL.

The chain recombines TRBV11-2 with TRBJ2-1; D is unresolved. CDR1 is SGHAT, CDR2 FQNNGV, per germline. The CDR3 runs 12 residues. Trimming shortened V by 5 bases and J by 12 bases, and 14 bases separated the two germline ends. CDR3 bases: TGTGCCAGCAGCCTCCAACCCGGATGGCAGTTCTTC. Translation gives CASSLQPGWQFF.

This rearrangement joins TRBV6-2 or TRBV6-3 to TRBJ1-5; 7 nucleotides match TRBD1. The ends lost 0 bases at V and 7 bases at J; junction bases unmatched: 12. CDR1 is MNHEY and CDR2 is SVGEGT in the germline V gene. The CDR3 contains 17 residues. The CDR3, as DNA: TGTGCCAGCAGTTACTCCCCGACAGGGAGTCGAGGACAGCCCCAGCATTTT. The encoded protein is CASSYSPTGSRGQPQHF.

The chain couples TRBV12-3 or TRBV12-4 to TRBJ2-7; no clear D gene. Trimming took off 0 bases at V and 5 bases at J, with 26 bases between the two ends. The CDR3 runs to 19 residues. The CDR3 coding sequence is TGTGCCAGCAGTTTAGCGATAGGGTGGCAGTCCCTCAACGGCGACGAGCAGTACTTC. It translates to CASSLAIGWQSLNGDEQYF.

This clonotype came up many times. This sequence joins TRBV18 and TRBJ2-3; D is uncertain. The CDR3 consists of 14 residues. V lost 0 bases to trimming and J lost 4 bases, with 8 bases between them. Germline V gene data show CDR1 as KGHSH and CDR2 as LQKENI. CDR3 sequence reads: CASSPPVDSDTQYF. As DNA, the CDR3 is TGTGCCAGCTCACCACCGGTAGATTCAGATACGCAGTATTTT.

The table lists this clonotype with a few counts. This chain joins TRBV25-1 and TRBJ2-7; 12 bases line up with TRBD2. The ends lost 2 bases at V and 7 bases at J; junction bases unmatched: 3. The CDR3 has 14 residues. Germline V CDR1 and CDR2: MGHDK, SYGVNS. In DNA form, the CDR3 reads TGTGCCAGCAGTGAAGCTACTAGCGGGAGGGAGCAGTACTTC. Translated, it gives CASSEATSGREQYF.

This clonotype was counted only a few times. The V and J genes are TRBV6-5 and TRBJ2-7; D is tentatively TRBD1 or TRBD2 (5 bases each). The CDR3 sequence is 15 residues long. V lost 0 bases, J lost 5 bases, and 14 bases lay in between. Germline lookup yields CDR1 MNHEY and CDR2 SVGAGI. The CDR3 spells CASSYSRVRVDEQYF. CDR3 in DNA: TGTGCCAGCAGTTACTCGAGGGTCAGGGTCGACGAGCAGTACTTC.

This clonotype was counted many times. The chain carries TRBV25-1 and TRBJ2-5; 12 bases line up with TRBD2. The CDR3 is made up of 15 amino acids. The V segment lost 3 bases and the J segment 4 bases; nucleotides outside the gene matches: 3. Germline assignment: CDR1 MGHDK and CDR2 SYGVNS. The CDR3, as DNA: TGTGCCAGCAGTGATCCGGGACTAGCGGGAGAGACCCAGTACTTC. This sequence encodes CASSDPGLAGETQYF.

This clonotype was recorded at least ten times. The rearrangement uses TRBV18 and TRBJ2-5, with D perhaps matching TRBD1 (5 bases). The V and J ends lost 1 base and 12 bases respectively, with 15 bases between them. This CDR3 comprises 13 residues. Germline loops: CDR1 KGHSH, CDR2 LQKENI. CDR3 sequence reads: CASSPLSETQEYF. In DNA, the CDR3 is TGTGCCAGCTCACCACTTTCCGAGACACAGGAGTACTTC.

This clonotype was seen a few times. The chain couples TRBV29-1 to TRBJ2-7; 7 bases match TRBD1. The CDR3 has 13 amino acids. Looked up from germline, CDR1 is SQVTM and CDR2 is ANQGSEA. V was pared by 6 bases and J by 3 bases, with 8 bases of the junction left unmatched. The CDR3 sequence: CSVSNTGDYEQYF. The CDR3 region has the DNA TGCAGCGTCTCAAATACAGGGGACTACGAGCAGTACTTC.